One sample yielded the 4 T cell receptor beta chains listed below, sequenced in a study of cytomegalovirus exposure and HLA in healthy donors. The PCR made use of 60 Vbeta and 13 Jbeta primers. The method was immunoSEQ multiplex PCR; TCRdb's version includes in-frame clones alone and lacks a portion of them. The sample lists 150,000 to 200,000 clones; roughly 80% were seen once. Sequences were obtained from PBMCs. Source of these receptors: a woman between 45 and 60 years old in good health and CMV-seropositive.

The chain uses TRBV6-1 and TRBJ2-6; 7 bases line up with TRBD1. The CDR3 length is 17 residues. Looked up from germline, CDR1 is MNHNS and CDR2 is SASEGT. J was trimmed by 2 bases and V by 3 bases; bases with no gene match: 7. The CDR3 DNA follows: TGTGCCAGCAGTGAGTTGAGAGGGACAGCTGGGGCCAACGTCCTGACTTTC. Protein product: CASSELRGTAGANVLTF.

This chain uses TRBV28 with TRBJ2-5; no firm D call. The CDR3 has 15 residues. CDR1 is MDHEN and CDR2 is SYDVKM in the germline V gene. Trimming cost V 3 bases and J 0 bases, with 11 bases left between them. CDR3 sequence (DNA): TGTGCCAGCAGTTTGCGGTCCGGGTACCAAGAGACCCAGTACTTC. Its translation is CASSLRSGYQETQYF.

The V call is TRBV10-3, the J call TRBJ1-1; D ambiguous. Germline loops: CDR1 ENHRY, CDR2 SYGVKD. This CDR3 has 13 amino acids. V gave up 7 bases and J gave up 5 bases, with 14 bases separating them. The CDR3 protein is CAITGHPGTEAFF. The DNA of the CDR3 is TGTGCCATCACCGGCCACCCGGGGACTGAAGCTTTCTTT.

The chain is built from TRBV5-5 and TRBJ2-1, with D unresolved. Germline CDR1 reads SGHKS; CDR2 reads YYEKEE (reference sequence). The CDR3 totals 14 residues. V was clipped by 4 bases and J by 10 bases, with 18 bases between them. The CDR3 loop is CASSPLELHGEQFF. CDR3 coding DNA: TGTGCCAGCAGCCCGCTGGAACTTCACGGGGAGCAGTTCTTC.